This passage covers 28 T cell receptor beta chains from one sample sequenced in a study of shared clonotypes between healthy human individuals. The protocol was immunoSEQ multiplex PCR, while the TCRdb copy is restricted to in-frame clones and leaves out a portion. The data hold 550,000 to 850,000 clones, with roughly 70% observed a single time. The sequencing sample was made of memory CD4+ T cells sorted from blood. Subset given: CD45RA-negative fraction. The receptor source for this set is a woman younger than 45 in good health.

In the case of this clone: Other nucleotide sequences in the sample specify the same CDR3. The chain is built from TRBV27 and TRBJ2-7; D is perhaps TRBD1 or TRBD2 (5 bases each). Germline assignment: CDR1 MNHEY and CDR2 SMNVEV (reference sequence). The CDR3 runs to 14 residues. V shed 2 bases and J shed 2 bases, with 10 bases lying between them. Written as DNA, the CDR3 is TGTGCCAGCAGTTTAGATGGGACCGCCTACGAGCAGTACTTC. Translation: CASSLDGTAYEQYF.

In the case of this clone: The identical CDR3 is also encoded by other nucleotide sequences in the sample. The V gene is TRBV18, the J gene TRBJ2-2; D unclear. In germline, CDR1 is KGHSH, CDR2 LQKENI. The CDR3 sequence is 12 residues long. V was clipped by 2 bases and J by 2 bases, with 0 bases between them. CDR3 DNA sequence: TGTGCCAGCTCACCAAACACCGGGGAGCTGTTTTTT. Translation: CASSPNTGELFF. Full variable domain (remainder filled in from reference TRBV18 and TRBJ2-2): NAGVMQNPRHLVRRRGQEARLRCSPMKGHSHVYWYRQLPEEGLKFMVYLQKENIIDESGMPKERFSAEFPKEGPSILRIQQVVRGDSAAYFCASSPNTGELFFGEGSRLTVL.

The V gene is TRBV4-1, the J gene TRBJ1-1; 9 nucleotides line up with TRBD1. The germline V gene has CDR1 MGHRA and CDR2 YSYEKL. The length of the CDR3 is 14 residues. J was trimmed by 4 bases and V by 1 base; bases with no gene match: 1. CDR3 loop: CASSQGTGATEAFF. The CDR3 region has the DNA TGCGCCAGCAGCCAAGGGACAGGGGCCACTGAAGCTTTCTTT.

This chain joins TRBV5-1 and TRBJ2-3; no clear D. V dropped 4 bases and J dropped 2 bases, with 8 bases sitting between them. In germline, CDR1 is SGHRS, CDR2 YFSETQ. The CDR3 has 13 amino acids. CDR3 residues: CASSPGPTDTQYF. In DNA form, the CDR3 reads TGCGCCAGCAGCCCCGGACCCACAGATACGCAGTATTTT.

CDR3: CASSLVDEQFF. DNA for the CDR3: TGTGCCAGCAGTTTAGTCGATGAGCAGTTCTTC. The chain links TRBV28 to TRBJ2-1; D is uncertain. Germline lookup yields CDR1 MDHEN and CDR2 SYDVKM. Deletions cut 2 bases from V and 8 bases from J, with 4 bases between. This CDR3 spans 11 amino acids.

Remarks on this clone: This may stem from a read error, because a much larger clone lies one nucleotide away. The chain recombines TRBV2 with TRBJ2-1; TRBD1 matches at 11 bases. The V and J ends lost 3 bases and 3 bases, in that order; junction bases with no gene match: 1. In germline, CDR1 is SNHLY, CDR2 FYNNEI. The CDR3 contains 15 residues. CDR3 sequence (DNA): TGTGCCAGCAGTGAGGGACAGGGGGTCTACAATGAGCAGTTCTTC. This sequence encodes CASSEGQGVYNEQFF.

The gene calls are TRBV5-1 and TRBJ2-1; 7 bases are shared with TRBD2. V was pared by 3 bases and J by 9 bases, with 18 bases of the junction left unmatched. The CDR3 contains 17 residues. The germline CDR1 and CDR2 sequences are SGHRS and YFSETQ. CDR3 residues: CASSWEVLAGAGPEQFF. For the CDR3, the DNA is TGCGCCAGCAGCTGGGAGGTGCTGGCGGGAGCGGGCCCTGAGCAGTTCTTC. The variable domain in full, completed from reference TRBV5-1 and TRBJ2-1, reads KAGVTQTPRYLIKTRGQQVTLSCSPISGHRSVSWYQQTPGQGLQFLFEYFSETQRNKGNFPGRFSGRQFSNSRSEMNVSTLELGDSALYLCASSWEVLAGAGPEQFFGPGTRLTVL.

V is TRBV5-1 and J is TRBJ2-5; no clear D gene. The last part of the DNA fits TRBJ2-7 better; the J call may be wrong. Germline assignment: CDR1 SGHRS and CDR2 YFSETQ. The CDR3 has 11 residues. The CDR3 here is CASSLGPEQYF. CDR3 in DNA: TGCGCCAGCAGCTTGGGACCCGAGCAGTACTTC.

CDR3 coding DNA: TGTGCCAGCAGGAGCGGGAGTAACACCGGGGAGCTGTTTTTT. This translates into CASRSGSNTGELFF. The V call is TRBV28, the J call TRBJ2-2; 8 bases fit TRBD2. Germline V gives CDR1 MDHEN, CDR2 SYDVKM. This CDR3 has 14 residues. The J segment lost 2 bases and the V segment lost 6 bases, leaving 2 bases of the junction unmatched.

As to this clone: This may be a read error, as it is one base from a much larger clone. J is TRBJ2-3 and V is TRBV5-4; the D is unclear. This CDR3 region has 12 residues. Trimming removed 3 bases from V and 4 bases from J, with 6 bases in between. The germline CDR1 and CDR2 sequences are SGHNT and YYREEE (reference sequence). DNA of the CDR3: TGTGCCAGCAGCTACGACGCAGATACGCAGTATTTT. Its translation is CASSYDADTQYF.

J is TRBJ1-2 and V is TRBV12-2. TRBV12-2 is recorded as a pseudogene. This CDR3 region has 14 residues. The CDR3 bases are TGTGCAAGTCGCTTCAACTTAAGGGGGGTGACCTACACCTTC. Amino acids: CASRFNLRGVTYTF.

CDR3 in amino acids: CASSYRDSSGGYTF. Written as DNA, the CDR3 is TGTGCCAGCAGCTACCGGGACAGCTCCGGTGGCTACACCTTC. The chain carries TRBV27 and TRBJ1-2; 7 bases are a match to TRBD1. Germline values: CDR1 MNHEY, CDR2 SMNVEV (reference sequence). Trimming removed 6 bases from V and 7 bases from J; junction bases left unmatched: 11. The length of the CDR3 is 14 residues.

The V call is TRBV19, the J call TRBJ2-5; 9 bases match TRBD1. J was trimmed by 5 bases and V by 5 bases; bases with no gene match: 12. This CDR3 is built from 16 residues. Per the germline V gene, CDR1 is LNHDA and CDR2 is SQIVND (reference sequence). The CDR3 reads CASSPRTGEVEETQYF. The CDR3 bases are TGTGCCAGTAGTCCACGGACAGGGGAGGTGGAGGAGACCCAGTACTTC.

This clone was counted only a few times. The chain joins TRBV27 to TRBJ2-1; 8 bases map to TRBD2. The V gene's germline CDR1 is MNHEY and CDR2 SMNVEV (reference sequence). V shed 5 bases, J shed 0 bases, and the junction held 6 bases outside the gene matches. The CDR3 totals 16 residues. The CDR3 coding sequence is TGTGCCAGCAGTCCCCGGGAGGGAAGCTCCTACAATGAGCAGTTCTTC. Protein: CASSPREGSSYNEQFF.

The V gene is TRBV4-1, the J gene TRBJ2-1, with 8 bases fitting TRBD2. Germline V gene sequence: CDR1 MGHRA, CDR2 YSYEKL. This CDR3 is built from 13 residues. J was trimmed by 7 bases and V by 5 bases; bases with no gene match: 4. As DNA, the CDR3 is TGCGCCAGCAGCAAGGGGACTAGTAATGAGCAGTTCTTC. It encodes CASSKGTSNEQFF.

This clone was seen repeatedly, ten times or more. The chain employs TRBV6-6 and TRBJ2-7; no firm D call. Looked up from germline, CDR1 is MNHNY and CDR2 is SVGAGI (reference sequence). CDR3 length: 13 residues. In nucleotides, the CDR3 is TGTGCCAGCAGTTCCAGTATTTACGATGGCCCGAGTGTC. Translated: CASSSSIYDGPSV.

This clone was observed many times. The chain employs TRBV5-1 and TRBJ1-5; 7 bases match TRBD1. The V gene end was trimmed by 5 bases and the J gene end by 5 bases; junction bases not matched to a gene: 10. Germline CDR1 is SGHRS and CDR2 is YFSETQ. This CDR3 spans 15 amino acids. The chain's CDR3 is CASSWTGFKDQPQHF. The CDR3 region has the DNA TGCGCCAGCAGTTGGACAGGCTTTAAGGATCAGCCCCAGCATTTT.

This clone was picked up a small number of times. The V and J genes are TRBV5-1 and TRBJ2-2, with 8 bases identical to TRBD2. CDR1 is SGHRS, CDR2 YFSETQ, per germline. Germline trimming cut 0 bases from V and 3 bases from J; bases unmatched to any gene: 10. The CDR3 runs 18 residues. The CDR3 region has the DNA TGCGCCAGCAGCTTGGCAAGGTTGGCTAGCGGGTACACCGGGGAGCTGTTTTTT. It codes for CASSLARLASGYTGELFF.

The chain carries TRBV4-1 and TRBJ1-2; D remains ambiguous. The CDR3 contains 15 residues. Germline CDR1 is MGHRA and CDR2 is YSYEKL. Deletions cut 0 bases from V and 8 bases from J, with 16 bases between. This CDR3 is CASSQEGGVSRGYTF. The DNA of the CDR3 is TGCGCCAGCAGCCAAGAGGGTGGGGTCTCGAGGGGCTACACCTTC.

The V gene is TRBV27, the J gene TRBJ1-2; 10 bases match TRBD1. V trimming: 3 bases; J trimming: 6 bases; junction bases outside the gene matches: 7. This CDR3 is 15 amino acids long. Germline values: CDR1 MNHEY, CDR2 SMNVEV (reference sequence). This CDR3 is CASSFDRGRRHGYTF. CDR3 bases: TGTGCCAGCAGTTTTGACAGGGGGCGAAGGCATGGCTACACCTTC.

The chain has TRBV25-1 and TRBJ2-3; possibly TRBD1 for D (6 bases). V was clipped by 6 bases and J by 3 bases, with 19 bases between them. Per germline, CDR1 MGHDK and CDR2 SYGVNS. This CDR3 contains 16 residues. The CDR3 DNA is TGTGCCAGCAGCTTACAAGCCGACAGGAAAACAGATACGCAGTATTTT. Translated: CASSLQADRKTDTQYF.

This sequence joins TRBV19 and TRBJ1-1, with D unclear. The CDR3 spans 15 residues. Germline loops: CDR1 LNHDA, CDR2 SQIVND (reference sequence). V was clipped by 3 bases and J by 0 bases, with 11 bases between them. The CDR3 DNA sequence: TGTGCCAGTAGTATTTCCGTCATCATGAACACTGAAGCTTTCTTT. This encodes CASSISVIMNTEAFF.

This clone has just a few counts. The V call is TRBV27, the J call TRBJ2-7; D possibly uses TRBD1 or TRBD2 (5 bases each). Trimming removed 5 bases from V and 5 bases from J, with 19 bases in between. The CDR3 contains 15 residues. Germline CDR1 MNHEY, CDR2 SMNVEV (reference sequence). As DNA, the CDR3 is TGTGCCAGCAGTCCCGGGGCCCAGCGAGGGAACGAGCAGTACTTC. Its protein is CASSPGAQRGNEQYF.

The genes are TRBV10-1 and TRBJ2-1; 8 nucleotides match TRBD1. Per the germline V gene, CDR1 is WNHNN and CDR2 is SYGVQD (reference sequence). This CDR3 is 14 amino acids long. V was clipped by 7 bases and J by 5 bases; unmatched bases: 7. The CDR3 loop is CASTRDRRDNEQFF. Written as DNA, the CDR3 is TGCGCCAGCACCCGGGACAGGCGGGACAATGAGCAGTTCTTC.

The CDR3 loop reads CASSQTSGGAYNEQFF. The CDR3, as DNA: TGTGCCAGCAGTCAAACTAGCGGGGGTGCCTACAATGAGCAGTTCTTC. The gene calls are TRBV6-6 and TRBJ2-1; 11 bases map to TRBD2. Trimming took 5 bases from V and 2 from J; bases not matched to a gene: 5. CDR3 length: 16 amino acids. CDR1 and CDR2 (germline): MNHNY, SVGAGI (reference sequence).

V and J are TRBV5-1 and TRBJ1-5; perhaps TRBD1 as D (5 bases). CDR3 length equals 13 residues. The germline V gene has CDR1 SGHRS and CDR2 YFSETQ. V was cut by 5 bases and J by 7 bases, with 13 bases left in between. CDR3 sequence: CASSEGAGQPQHF. CDR3 nucleotides: TGCGCCAGCAGTGAAGGGGCAGGCCAGCCCCAGCATTTT.

This chain uses TRBV18 with TRBJ1-3; unclear D gene. The CDR3 is 16 residues long. Looked up from germline, CDR1 is KGHSH and CDR2 is LQKENI. Trimming took off 3 bases at V and 0 bases at J, with 12 bases between the two ends. The CDR3 bases are TGTGCCAGCTCACCGCCCGGGGTCCCCTCTGGAAACACCATATATTTT. Translation: CASSPPGVPSGNTIYF.

The V gene is TRBV18, the J gene TRBJ1-2, with D unclear. Germline V gives CDR1 KGHSH, CDR2 LQKENI. V was cut by 6 bases and J by 8 bases, with 16 bases left in between. This CDR3 has 13 amino acids. Here the CDR3 reads CASSPAREGGYTF. The CDR3 DNA follows: TGTGCCAGCTCCCCGGCCCGGGAGGGAGGCTACACCTTC.